A single TCR beta chain is shown here with its context. Treatment in this sample: oral pan-JAK inhibitor, 5-10 mg twice daily. The length of the CDR3 is 15 residues. The V and J ends lost 3 bases and 2 bases respectively, with 13 bases between them. The germline V gene encodes CDR1 SGHTA and CDR2 FQGNSA. The entry originates in a study of CD8+ T cells in alopecia areata. Extraction of RNA preceded its reverse transcription into cDNA, which served as the sequencing template. Sequencing used immunoSEQ multiplex PCR; TCRdb keeps in-frame clones, though not all of them. This sample carries around 270,000 clones, about three fifths of them seen once, and the ten largest clones take around 1.7%.

This receptor was taken from a human donor with alopecia areata. The chain employs TRBV7-2 and TRBJ2-5, with D maybe TRBD2 (6 bases). This specimen consisted of CD4+ T cells sorted from blood, obtained at week 24, from a patient treated with tofacitinib. The CDR3 is CASSLEGSRQETQYF. CDR3 coding DNA: TGTGCCAGCAGCTTGGAGGGCTCTCGACAAGAGACCCAGTACTTC.